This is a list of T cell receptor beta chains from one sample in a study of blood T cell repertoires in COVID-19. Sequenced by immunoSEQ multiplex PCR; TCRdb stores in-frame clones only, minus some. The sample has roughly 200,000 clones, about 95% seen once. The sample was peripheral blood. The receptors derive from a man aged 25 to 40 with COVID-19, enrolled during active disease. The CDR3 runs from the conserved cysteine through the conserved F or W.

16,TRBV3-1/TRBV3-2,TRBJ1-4,CASSQTVGGVGEKLFF
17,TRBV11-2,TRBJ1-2,CASSLESWRHPNYGYTF
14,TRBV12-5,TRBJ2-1,CASGLNSAYNEQFF
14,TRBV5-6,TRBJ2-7,CASRRRDRGYEQYF
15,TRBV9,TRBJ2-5,CASSAEAGYQETQYF
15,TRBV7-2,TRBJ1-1,CASSLVGGTNTEAFF
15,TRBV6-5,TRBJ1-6,CASSPPTGENSPLHF
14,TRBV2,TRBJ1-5,CASSSDRANQPQHF
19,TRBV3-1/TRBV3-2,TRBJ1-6,CASSQDPPSGGLLNSPLHF
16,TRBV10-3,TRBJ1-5,CAISESAGGRNQPQHF
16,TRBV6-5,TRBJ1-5,CASSSRQGVFNQPQHF
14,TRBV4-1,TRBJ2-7,CASSQDRGGYEQYF
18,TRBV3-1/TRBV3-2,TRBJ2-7,CASSQVLAGGSFSYEQYF
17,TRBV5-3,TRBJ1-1,CARSLARQGALNTEAFF
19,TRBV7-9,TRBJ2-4,CASSLRSGGTPAAKNIQYF
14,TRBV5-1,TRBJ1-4,CASTVDRANEKLFF
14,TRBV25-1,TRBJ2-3,CASSLAGNTDTQYF
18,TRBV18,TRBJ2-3,CASSPPTPSASGGDTQYF
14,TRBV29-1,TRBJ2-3,CSVERDRVTDTQYF
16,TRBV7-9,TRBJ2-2,CASSCQRGGGTGELFF
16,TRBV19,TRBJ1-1,CASSIGSRSRGTEAFF
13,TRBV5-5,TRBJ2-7,CASSPIGPREQYF
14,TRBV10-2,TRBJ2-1,CASSSTSSYNEQFF
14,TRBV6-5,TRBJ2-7,CASSLSRAPYEQYF
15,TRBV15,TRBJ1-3,CATSRDGQGGNTIYF
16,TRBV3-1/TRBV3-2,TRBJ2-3,CASSPFMRGSTDTQYF
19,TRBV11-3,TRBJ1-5,CASSLGVQGVTPENQPQHF
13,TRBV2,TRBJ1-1,CASRGQGAGEAFF
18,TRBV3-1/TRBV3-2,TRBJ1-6,CASSQVGGVSSYNSPLHF
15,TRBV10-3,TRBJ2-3,CAIRRQGVVTDTQYF
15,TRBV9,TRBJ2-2,CASSVRLAGTGELFF
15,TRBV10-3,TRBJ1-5,CAISDRQGINQPQHF